Below, 14 T cell receptor beta chains from the same sample are listed, as sequenced in a study of blood T cell repertoires in COVID-19. Method: immunoSEQ multiplex PCR; TCRdb's copy keeps in-frame clones and lacks some. The sample lists about 89,000 clones; more than 60% were seen once. Sequences were obtained from peripheral blood. All receptors derive from a human donor in a cohort sampled during active COVID-19.

This clone was seen many times. This chain connects TRBV7-9 to TRBJ2-4, with a weak D call TRBD1 (5 bases). The germline V gene has CDR1 SEHNR and CDR2 FQNEAQ (reference sequence). The CDR3 loop spans 12 amino acids. V gave up 3 bases and J gave up 8 bases, with 8 bases separating them. The CDR3 here is CASSFQGDIQYF. CDR3 sequence (DNA): TGTGCCAGCAGCTTTCAAGGGGACATTCAGTACTTC.

As to this clone: At one end, the junction sequence differs from germline, possibly due to a read error. CDR3 amino acids: CASSEEGGNADTQYF. CDR3 DNA sequence: TGTGCCAGCAGCGAAGAGGGGGGGAACGCAGATACGCAGTATTTT. This rearrangement joins TRBV2 to TRBJ2-3; possible D gene TRBD2, 7 bases. The CDR3 runs 15 residues. Germline V CDR1 and CDR2: SNHLY, FYNNEI.

V and J are TRBV7-2 and TRBJ2-1, with 7 bases fitting TRBD2. J lost 5 bases, V lost 3 bases, and 10 bases had no gene match. Germline V lookup: CDR1 SGHTA, CDR2 FQGNSA. This CDR3 comprises 16 residues. CDR3 bases: TGTGCCAGCAGCTTTACCGGCACTAGCGCCCACAATGAGCAGTTCTTC. Translating it yields CASSFTGTSAHNEQFF.

The chain couples TRBV29-1 to TRBJ1-1, with D tentatively TRBD1 (6 bases). Germline V gene lookup returns CDR1 SQVTM and CDR2 ANQGSEA. The CDR3 runs 15 residues. Trimming took off 1 base at V and 1 base at J, with 13 bases between the two ends. This CDR3 reads CSVEGGRDKNTEAFF. The CDR3 DNA reads as TGCAGCGTTGAAGGCGGTCGGGACAAGAACACTGAAGCTTTCTTT.

This clone was counted a single time. This chain joins TRBV9 and TRBJ2-5, with 7 positions matching TRBD2. The trim removed 4 bases at V and 2 bases at J, leaving 5 bases unmatched. Germline CDR1 reads SGDLS; CDR2 reads YYNGEE. The CDR3 covers 14 residues. DNA for the CDR3: TGTGCCAGCAGCAAGGGGCGGGGGCAAGAGACCCAGTACTTC. It is translated as CASSKGRGQETQYF. Supplemented by reference TRBV9 and TRBJ2-5, the full variable domain reads DSGVTQTPKHLITATGQRVTLRCSPRSGDLSVYWYQQSLDQGLQFLIQYYNGEERAKGNILERFSAQQFPDLHSELNLSSLELGDSALYFCASSKGRGQETQYFGPGTRLLVL.

The rearrangement links TRBV29-1 to TRBJ2-2; possible D gene TRBD1, 6 bases. Germline CDR1 reads SQVTM; CDR2 reads ANQGSEA. V was cut by 6 bases and J by 0 bases, with 11 bases left in between. The length of the CDR3 is 14 residues. The CDR3: CSVRTDPNTGELFF. The DNA for the CDR3 is TGCAGCGTGAGGACAGACCCGAACACCGGGGAGCTGTTTTTT.

This clone has only one observation. V is TRBV5-1 and J is TRBJ2-1; tentatively, D is TRBD1 (6 bases). Deletions cut 3 bases from V and 0 bases from J, with 22 bases between. The germline CDR1 and CDR2 sequences are SGHRS and YFSETQ. The CDR3 has 19 amino acids. The CDR3 nucleotides are TGCGCCAGCAGCTGGAAGAGACAGGCGACAGGTAGCTCCTACAATGAGCAGTTCTTC. Residues: CASSWKRQATGSSYNEQFF.

The chain carries TRBV21-1 and TRBJ2-7; TRBD1 is the table's D call and was not checked against the DNA. TRBV21-1 is marked as a pseudogene. The length of the CDR3 is 13 residues. This chain's CDR3 is CASTPWTEYEQYF. CDR3 sequence (DNA): TGTGCCAGCACCCCCTGGACAGAGTACGAGCAGTACTTC.

J is TRBJ2-7 and V is TRBV6-5; D is possibly TRBD2 (6 bases). Germline V lookup: CDR1 MNHEY, CDR2 SVGAGI. This CDR3 spans 13 amino acids. V lost 6 bases, J lost 1 base, and 10 bases lay in between. DNA of the CDR3: TGTGCCAGCAGGTTAGCGGAATCCTACGAGCAGTACTTC. Encoded protein: CASRLAESYEQYF.

For the CDR3, the DNA is TGTGCCAGCAGCCGCCGGGGGGCCCCAACTTATACGCAGTATTTT. It encodes CASSRRGAPTYTQYF. The chain joins TRBV7-2 to TRBJ2-3; D is possibly TRBD2 (7 bases). The germline gives CDR1 SGHTA, CDR2 FQGNSA. CDR3 size: 15 residues. Trimming removed 5 bases at V and 7 bases at J, with 19 bases between.

This sequence joins TRBV2 and TRBJ2-7; tentatively, D is TRBD2 (6 bases). Trimming pared 4 bases from V and 2 bases from J, leaving 15 bases between. Germline CDR1 and CDR2: SNHLY and FYNNEI. The CDR3 covers 15 residues. The CDR3, as DNA: TGTGCCAGCAGTGTTCCTAGTACGGGGGCCTACGAGCAGTACTTC. Protein sequence: CASSVPSTGAYEQYF.

The rearrangement joins TRBV4-1 to TRBJ2-5, with 9 positions matching TRBD2. This CDR3 has 17 residues. V lost 4 bases, J lost 1 base, and 10 bases stayed unmatched. The germline CDR1 and CDR2 sequences are MGHRA and YSYEKL. In DNA, the CDR3 is TGCGCCAGCAGCCTATCAGAAGGACTAGCGAGCCAAGAGACCCAGTACTTC. Translating it yields CASSLSEGLASQETQYF.

This sequence joins TRBV15 and TRBJ1-2; D remains unclear. CDR3 size: 13 residues. V lost 0 bases and J lost 4, with 6 bases in between. Germline CDR1 LNHNV, CDR2 YYDKDF (reference sequence). CDR3 sequence (DNA): TGTGCCACCAGCAGAGAGGCAGTCTATGGCTACACCTTC. Its translation: CATSREAVYGYTF.

This clone has just one count. The chain recombines TRBV2 with TRBJ2-3; 10 bases match TRBD2. Unmatched junction bases numbered 8, after V lost 0 bases and J lost 2 bases. The CDR3 contains 18 residues. Per the germline V gene, CDR1 is SNHLY and CDR2 is FYNNEI. The CDR3 DNA reads as TGTGCCAGCAGTGAAGCTCGGTTAGCGGGAGGACACACAGATACGCAGTATTTT. The encoded protein is CASSEARLAGGHTDTQYF.